These 12 T cell receptor beta chains share one sample of origin, sequenced in a study of cytomegalovirus exposure and HLA in healthy donors. It was with 60 Vbeta and 13 Jbeta primers that the PCR ran. This table comes from immunoSEQ multiplex PCR, and its TCRdb copy is limited to in-frame clones, with some not included. The sample holds approximately 180,000 clones, approximately 78% seen once. Sequenced material: PBMCs. The receptors originated from a woman younger than 35 in good health and CMV-seronegative.

The table lists this clone with a few counts. The chain links TRBV11-2 to TRBJ2-5; no reliable D call. Per the germline V gene, CDR1 is SGHAT and CDR2 is FQNNGV. The CDR3 loop spans 14 amino acids. V shed 5 bases and J shed 0 bases, with 10 bases lying between them. CDR3 bases: TGTGCCAGCAGCCCCGGTCCGGACCAAGAGACCCAGTACTTC. Its translation is CASSPGPDQETQYF. Full variable domain (outside the CDR3, taken from reference TRBV11-2 and TRBJ2-5): EAGVAQSPRYKIIEKRQSVAFWCNPISGHATLYWYQQILGQGPKLLIQFQNNGVVDDSQLPKDRFSAERLKGVDSTLKIQPAKLEDSAVYLCASSPGPDQETQYFGPGTRLLVL.

This clone has a single count. The rearrangement joins TRBV27 to TRBJ2-5; 8 positions match TRBD1. Trimming took 7 bases from V and 10 from J; bases not matched to a gene: 20. CDR1 and CDR2 (germline): MNHEY, SMNVEV (reference sequence). CDR3 size: 16 residues. In DNA, the CDR3 is TGTGCCAGCACGGTTTTCAGGGGGCCTGAAAGGAGTAACCAGTACTTC. Translated, it gives CASTVFRGPERSNQYF.

The gene calls are TRBV10-2 and TRBJ2-1; 10 nucleotides match TRBD2. Trimming took 6 bases from V and 4 from J; bases not matched to a gene: 6. The CDR3 sequence is 15 residues long. The V gene's germline CDR1 is WSHSY and CDR2 SAAADI. Here the CDR3 DNA reads TGCGCCAGCAGCCCAGCGGGGGGGATTTACAATGAGCAGTTCTTC. It translates to CASSPAGGIYNEQFF.

On this clone: At one end the junction does not follow the germline gene, possibly because of a read error. The V gene is TRBV7-9, the J gene TRBJ2-4; TRBD2 agrees at 9 bases. Germline loops: CDR1 SEHNR, CDR2 FQNEAQ (reference sequence). The CDR3 consists of 12 residues. In DNA form, the CDR3 reads TGTTCCAGCAGCGCGGGGGGGAACATTCAGTACTTC. This encodes CSSSAGGNIQYF.

This clone was counted between two and nine times. This chain joins TRBV7-2 and TRBJ2-7, with D possibly matching TRBD1 (6 bases). Germline CDR1 reads SGHTA; CDR2 reads FQGNSA. CDR3 length: 15 residues. The V end lost 5 bases, the J end lost 2 bases, and 16 bases lay between the germline ends. In nucleotides, the CDR3 is TGTGCCAGCAGCCTAGGCATAGGGGGAACCTACGAGCAGTACGTC. Amino acids: CASSLGIGGTYEQYV.

The chain joins TRBV27 to TRBJ2-1, with TRBD2 as a possible D gene (6 bases). The germline V and J ends were trimmed by 7 bases and 0 bases, with 10 bases remaining between them. The CDR3 spans 14 residues. The germline gives CDR1 MNHEY, CDR2 SMNVEV (reference sequence). The CDR3 region has the DNA TGTGCCAGCATGGCGGGATACTCCTACAATGAGCAGTTCTTC. Its protein is CASMAGYSYNEQFF.

The V and J genes are TRBV28 and TRBJ2-2; D is ambiguous. Trimming took off 3 bases at V and 0 bases at J, with 8 bases between the two ends. The CDR3 is 15 amino acids. Germline V lookup: CDR1 MDHEN, CDR2 SYDVKM. For the CDR3, the DNA is TGTGCCAGCAGTTTCGGAGTTCCGAACACCGGGGAGCTGTTTTTT. This sequence encodes CASSFGVPNTGELFF. Looking up the rest from reference TRBV28 and TRBJ2-2 gives the full variable domain: DVKVTQSSRYLVKRTGEKVFLECVQDMDHENMFWYRQDPGLGLRLIYFSYDVKMKEKGDIPEGYSVSREKKERFSLILESASTNQTSMYLCASSFGVPNTGELFFGEGSRLTVL.

Of note for this clone: A junction end diverges from the germline sequence, so it may reflect a read error. This chain connects TRBV10-2 to TRBJ1-1; 8 bases agree with TRBD1. Germline loops: CDR1 WSHSY, CDR2 SAAADI. The CDR3 totals 10 residues. This chain's CDR3 is CASSEGQGSF. In DNA form, the CDR3 reads TGCGCCAGCAGTGAGGGACAGGGATCTTTT.

The rearrangement joins TRBV10-2 to TRBJ2-1; 7 nucleotides line up with TRBD2. Losses at the gene ends were 6 bases for V and 4 bases for J; bases not matched to a gene: 18. Germline V gives CDR1 WSHSY, CDR2 SAAADI. This CDR3 has 18 amino acids. The CDR3 nucleotides read TGCGCCAGCAGGAGACTAGCCTTACGAGGGTCCCGTTACAATGAGCAGTTCTTC. Encoded protein: CASRRLALRGSRYNEQFF.

V gene TRBV11-2 combines with J gene TRBJ1-2; TRBD1 aligns across 9 bases. The V and J ends lost 4 bases and 3 bases, in that order; junction bases with no gene match: 6. The CDR3 covers 15 residues. CDR1 SGHAT and CDR2 FQNNGV come from the germline V gene. The CDR3 here is CASSSNRGLDYGYTF. CDR3 nucleotides: TGTGCCAGCAGCTCTAACAGGGGGCTTGACTATGGCTACACCTTC.

The chain has TRBV2 and TRBJ1-1, with D tentatively TRBD1 (5 bases). Looked up from germline, CDR1 is SNHLY and CDR2 is FYNNEI. This CDR3 comprises 11 residues. Deletions cut 8 bases from V and 2 bases from J, with 6 bases between. CDR3: CASGANTEAFF. CDR3 DNA: TGTGCCAGCGGGGCAAACACTGAAGCTTTCTTT.

The chain has TRBV27 and TRBJ1-1, with 9 bases that match TRBD1. The CDR3 consists of 16 residues. The germline gives CDR1 MNHEY, CDR2 SMNVEV (reference sequence). V shed 1 base and J 1 base; nucleotides not matched to a gene: 4. The DNA for the CDR3 is TGTGCCAGCAGTTTATTTCCGGGACAGGGGAACACTGAAGCTTTCTTT. This encodes CASSLFPGQGNTEAFF.